A single count supports the clone carrying this TCR beta chain. The antigen is not known. Stated time point: after dendritic cell vaccination, including at tumor progression/relapse. The data derive from a study of glioma-infiltrating T cells after dendritic cell vaccination. Study overall: Monocyte-derived dendritic cells, cultured approximately seven days with IL-4 and GM-CSF, were pulsed with autologous tumor lysate. General study results and limits: Higher TCR clonality did not directly relate to longer survival.

Per the germline V gene, CDR1 is SEHNR and CDR2 is FQNEAQ (reference sequence). The CDR3 runs 13 residues. The V and J ends lost 5 bases and 4 bases respectively, with 11 bases between them. Data came from immunoSEQ multiplex PCR; TCRdb stores just in-frame clones and leaves some out. The sample includes some 46,000 clones, approximately 91% of them seen just once. The gene calls are TRBV7-9 and TRBJ1-2, with D possibly matching TRBD1 (5 bases). The sequenced sample was blood, obtained after dendritic cell vaccination. The TCR originated in a human donor with glioblastoma. CDR3 in amino acids: CASSTGGPYGYTF. The CDR3 DNA reads as TGTGCCAGCAGCACAGGAGGGCCCTATGGCTACACCTTC.